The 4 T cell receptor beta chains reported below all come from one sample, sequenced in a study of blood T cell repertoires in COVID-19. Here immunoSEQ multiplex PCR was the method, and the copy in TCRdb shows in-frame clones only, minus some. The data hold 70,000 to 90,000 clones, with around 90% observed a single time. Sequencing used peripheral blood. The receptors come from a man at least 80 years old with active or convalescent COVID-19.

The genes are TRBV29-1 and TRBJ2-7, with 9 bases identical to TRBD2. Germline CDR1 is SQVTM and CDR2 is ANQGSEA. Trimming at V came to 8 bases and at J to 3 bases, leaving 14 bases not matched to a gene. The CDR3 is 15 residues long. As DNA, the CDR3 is TGCAGCACCGGAACGACCCAGCGGGAGGTCTACGAGCAGTACGTC. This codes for CSTGTTQREVYEQYV.

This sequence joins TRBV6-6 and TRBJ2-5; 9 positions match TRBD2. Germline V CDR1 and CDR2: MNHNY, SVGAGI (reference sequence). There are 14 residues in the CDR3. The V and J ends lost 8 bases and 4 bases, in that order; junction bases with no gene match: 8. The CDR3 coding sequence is TGTGCCAGCGGCGCGGGGGGGCCGGGAGAGACCCAGTACTTC. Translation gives CASGAGGPGETQYF.

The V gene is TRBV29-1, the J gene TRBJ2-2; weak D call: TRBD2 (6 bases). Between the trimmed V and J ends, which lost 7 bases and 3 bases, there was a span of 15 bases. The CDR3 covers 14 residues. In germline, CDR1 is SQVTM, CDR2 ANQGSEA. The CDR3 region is CSAVQGGDTGELFF. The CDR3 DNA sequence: TGCAGCGCGGTGCAGGGAGGTGACACCGGGGAGCTGTTTTTT.

In DNA form, the CDR3 reads TGTGCCATCAGTGCCTACACAGGGGATCAGCCCCAGCATTTT. Translated: CAISAYTGDQPQHF. The rearrangement joins TRBV10-3 to TRBJ1-5; 7 bases are a match to TRBD1. Germline assignment: CDR1 ENHRY and CDR2 SYGVKD. V shed 4 bases and J 5 bases; nucleotides not matched to a gene: 5. This CDR3 spans 14 amino acids.